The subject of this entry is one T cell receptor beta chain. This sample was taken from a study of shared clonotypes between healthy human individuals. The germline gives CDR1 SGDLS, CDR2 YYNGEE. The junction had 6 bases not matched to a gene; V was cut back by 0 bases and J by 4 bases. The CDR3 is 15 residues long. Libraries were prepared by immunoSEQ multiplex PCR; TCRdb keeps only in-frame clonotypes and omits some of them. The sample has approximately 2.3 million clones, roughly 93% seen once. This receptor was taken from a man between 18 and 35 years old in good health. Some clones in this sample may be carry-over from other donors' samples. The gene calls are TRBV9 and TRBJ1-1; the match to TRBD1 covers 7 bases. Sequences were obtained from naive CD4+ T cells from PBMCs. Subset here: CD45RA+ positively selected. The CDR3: CASSVATGVATEAFF. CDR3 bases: TGTGCCAGCAGCGTAGCCACAGGGGTGGCCACTGAAGCTTTCTTT.